The present entry profiles one T cell receptor (beta chain) with its context. The data belong to a study of blood T cell repertoires in COVID-19. Study-wide context: PBMCs, B-cell-depleted T cells, or T cells provided the cDNA or gDNA that made up the material.

Here immunoSEQ multiplex PCR was the method, and the copy in TCRdb shows in-frame clones only, minus some. Counted here are approximately 150,000 clones, roughly four fifths occurring once; the ten biggest clones make up 13% to 15%. The germline CDR1 and CDR2 sequences are SGDLS and YYNGEE. The V end lost 0 bases, the J end lost 1 base, and 11 bases lay between the germline ends. CDR3 size: 16 residues. V gene TRBV9 combines with J gene TRBJ1-3; D is ambiguous. This TCR was recovered from a human donor with acute or convalescent COVID-19. The donor label of this sample is uncertain. Sample: peripheral blood. The CDR3 here is CASSVDPLGSGNTIYF. The CDR3 bases are TGTGCCAGCAGCGTAGATCCCCTCGGGTCTGGAAACACCATATATTTT. Variable domain in full (rest from reference TRBV9 and TRBJ1-3): DSGVTQTPKHLITATGQRVTLRCSPRSGDLSVYWYQQSLDQGLQFLIQYYNGEERAKGNILERFSAQQFPDLHSELNLSSLELGDSALYFCASSVDPLGSGNTIYFGEGSWLTVV.